The rows below give T cell receptor beta chains drawn from one sample of a study of identifying expanded T cells in peripheral blood. The method was immunoSEQ multiplex PCR; TCRdb's version includes in-frame clones alone and lacks a portion of them. The sample yields some 100,000 clones, roughly 88% seen once. Sequenced sample: blood. Receptors were obtained from a person aged 18-70 years in good health. The CDR3 runs from the conserved cysteine through the conserved F or W. A D gene is named only where the DNA matches it firmly. Size is stated for part of the rows, as once, few or many counts, or as a class when the clone is expanded.

abundance: .
v_gene: TRBV9
j_gene: TRBJ1-2
d_gene: TRBD1
CDR3aa: CASSVRGTGDYGYTF
CDR3nt: TGTGCCAGCAGCGTCCGAGGGACAGGGGACTATGGCTACACCTTC

abundance: .
v_gene: TRBV5-1
j_gene: TRBJ2-7
d_gene: .
CDR3aa: CASSLMTASYEQYF
CDR3nt: TGCGCCAGCAGCTTGATGACAGCATCTTACGAGCAGTACTTC

abundance: .
v_gene: TRBV5-1
j_gene: TRBJ2-3
d_gene: .
CDR3aa: CASSLTDTQYF
CDR3nt: TGCGCCAGCAGCTTGACAGATACGCAGTATTTT

abundance: .
v_gene: TRBV19
j_gene: TRBJ1-2
d_gene: .
CDR3aa: CASSYLSGYGYTF
CDR3nt: TGTGCCAGTAGTTACCTCTCAGGGTATGGCTACACCTTC

abundance: .
v_gene: TRBV4-1
j_gene: TRBJ2-3
d_gene: .
CDR3aa: CASSPYGGTDTQYF
CDR3nt: TGCGCCAGCAGCCCTTACGGGGGCACAGATACGCAGTATTTT

abundance: .
v_gene: TRBV14
j_gene: TRBJ1-2
d_gene: .
CDR3aa: CASSRGDYGYTF
CDR3nt: TGTGCCAGCAGCCGGGGGGACTATGGCTACACCTTC

abundance: .
v_gene: TRBV27
j_gene: TRBJ1-1
d_gene: .
CDR3aa: CASRGKTEAFF
CDR3nt: TGTGCCAGCAGAGGGAAGACTGAAGCTTTCTTT

abundance: .
v_gene: TRBV2
j_gene: TRBJ2-5
d_gene: TRBD1
CDR3aa: CASRGTGRETQYF
CDR3nt: TGTGCCAGCAGGGGGACAGGGAGAGAGACCCAGTACTTC

abundance: .
v_gene: TRBV29-1
j_gene: TRBJ1-4
d_gene: TRBD1
CDR3aa: CSARGRGITNEKLFF
CDR3nt: TGCAGCGCCCGGGGCAGGGGGATCACTAATGAAAAACTGTTTTTT

abundance: .
v_gene: TRBV29-1
j_gene: TRBJ2-2
d_gene: TRBD2
CDR3aa: CSARAGGGTGELFF
CDR3nt: TGCAGCGCTAGAGCGGGAGGGGGCACCGGGGAGCTGTTTTTT

abundance: .
v_gene: TRBV6-1
j_gene: TRBJ2-3
d_gene: TRBD2
CDR3aa: CASRHTSGGKDTQYF
CDR3nt: TGTGCCAGCAGACACACTAGCGGGGGGAAAGATACGCAGTATTTT

abundance: .
v_gene: TRBV2
j_gene: TRBJ1-1
d_gene: .
CDR3aa: CASSESGFTEAFF
CDR3nt: TGTGCCAGCAGTGAATCAGGATTCACTGAAGCTTTCTTT

abundance: .
v_gene: TRBV12-5
j_gene: TRBJ2-7
d_gene: TRBD1
CDR3aa: CASGSGTGAYEQYF
CDR3nt: TGTGCTAGTGGTTCCGGGACAGGGGCCTACGAGCAGTACTTC

abundance: .
v_gene: TRBV28
j_gene: TRBJ2-7
d_gene: .
CDR3aa: CASSRESYEQYF
CDR3nt: TGTGCCAGCAGCCGCGAGTCCTACGAGCAGTACTTC

abundance: .
v_gene: TRBV9
j_gene: TRBJ1-3
d_gene: TRBD1
CDR3aa: CASSPWAGGYGNTIYF
CDR3nt: TGTGCCAGCAGCCCCTGGGCAGGGGGCTATGGAAACACCATATATTTT

abundance: .
v_gene: TRBV14
j_gene: TRBJ2-7
d_gene: .
CDR3aa: CASSHRQEQYF
CDR3nt: TGTGCCAGCAGCCATCGACAAGAGCAGTACTTC

abundance: once
v_gene: TRBV10-3
j_gene: TRBJ2-3
d_gene: TRBD1
CDR3aa: CAISSDRAGTDTQYF
CDR3nt: TGTGCCATCAGTTCCGACAGGGCTGGCACAGATACGCAGTATTTT

abundance: .
v_gene: TRBV7-6
j_gene: TRBJ1-4
d_gene: .
CDR3aa: CASSLRQSFNEKLFF
CDR3nt: TGTGCCAGCAGCTTACGACAGAGTTTTAATGAAAAACTGTTTTTT

abundance: .
v_gene: TRBV29-1
j_gene: TRBJ2-5
d_gene: .
CDR3aa: CSVEQGTQETQYF
CDR3nt: TGCAGCGTTGAACAGGGGACCCAAGAGACCCAGTACTTC

abundance: .
v_gene: TRBV5-5
j_gene: TRBJ2-7
d_gene: .
CDR3aa: CASSLLSGSSYEQYF
CDR3nt: TGTGCCAGCAGCTTGTTGTCGGGGAGCTCCTACGAGCAGTACTTC

abundance: once
v_gene: TRBV27
j_gene: TRBJ2-5
d_gene: .
CDR3aa: CASRPGEVQETQYF
CDR3nt: TGTGCCAGCAGACCGGGGGAGGTACAAGAGACCCAGTACTTC